This entry lists 19 T cell receptor beta chains sequenced from one sample in a study of OX40 agonist ivuxolimab in advanced cancers. This table comes from immunoSEQ multiplex PCR, and its TCRdb copy is limited to in-frame clones, with some not included. The table includes about 34,000 clones, 75% to 85% detected once. Sequences were derived from CD4+ or CD8+ T cells sorted from blood, sampled in a trial of the OX40 agonist ivuxolimab. The receptors were gathered from an adult with an advanced solid tumor such as melanoma, head and neck, liver or kidney cancer.

Comments on this clone: Other nucleotide sequences from this sample produce the same CDR3. This rearrangement joins TRBV19 to TRBJ2-3; no clear D gene. The CDR3 consists of 12 residues. Germline values: CDR1 LNHDA, CDR2 SQIVND (reference sequence). V lost 1 base and J lost 4, with 3 bases in between. CDR3 sequence: CASSIAADTQYF. CDR3 nucleotide sequence: TGTGCCAGTAGTATAGCGGCAGATACGCAGTATTTT.

The chain couples TRBV10-2 to TRBJ2-3; 9 bases map to TRBD1. The germline V gene has CDR1 WSHSY and CDR2 SAAADI. The CDR3 runs 16 residues. J gave up 6 bases and V 6 bases, and 13 bases lay outside the gene matches. The CDR3 region is CASRGRTGAKEDTQYF. The CDR3 nucleotides read TGCGCCAGCAGGGGTAGGACAGGGGCCAAAGAGGATACGCAGTATTTT.

This clone appeared a single time. The chain combines TRBV5-1 with TRBJ2-2; D not resolved. The germline V gene encodes CDR1 SGHRS and CDR2 YFSETQ. This CDR3 contains 15 residues. V was pared by 1 base and J by 1 base, with 8 bases between. CDR3 region: CASSLSKGNTGELFF. The CDR3 DNA reads TGCGCCAGCAGCTTGTCGAAGGGGAACACCGGGGAGCTGTTTTTT.

The rearrangement links TRBV11-1 to TRBJ2-7; unclear D gene. Per the germline V gene, CDR1 is SGHAT and CDR2 is FQDESV (reference sequence). The CDR3 is 14 amino acids. The V end was cut by 3 bases, the J end by 7 bases, with 16 bases between. CDR3 nucleotide sequence: TGTGCCAGCAGCTTCCTGGGCCCCCTCGGGGAGCAGTACTTC. This codes for CASSFLGPLGEQYF.

CDR3 loop: CASTDSNWGLADTQYF. CDR3 nucleotides: TGTGCCAGCACCGACTCTAACTGGGGACTAGCAGATACGCAGTATTTT. This chain uses TRBV7-9 with TRBJ2-3, with 8 bases lining up with TRBD2. Germline lookup yields CDR1 SEHNR and CDR2 FQNEAQ (reference sequence). The CDR3 runs 16 residues. With V trimmed by 7 bases and J by 4 bases, 13 bases remained unmatched. Variable domain in full (rest from reference TRBV7-9 and TRBJ2-3): DTGVSQNPRHKITKRGQNVTFRCDPISEHNRLYWYRQTLGQGPEFLTYFQNEAQLEKSRLLSDRFSAERPKGSFSTLEIQRTEQGDSAMYLCASTDSNWGLADTQYFGPGTRLTVL.

The chain has TRBV7-9 and TRBJ2-5, with D uncertain. There are 13 residues in the CDR3. V dropped 1 base and J dropped 5 bases, with 8 bases sitting between them. Germline V lookup: CDR1 SEHNR, CDR2 FQNEAQ (reference sequence). CDR3 bases: TGTGCCAGCAGCTTAGGGATACACGAGACCCAGTACTTC. Translated, it gives CASSLGIHETQYF.

The rearrangement joins TRBV13 to TRBJ2-1; D gene ambiguous. V lost 5 bases, J lost 2 bases, and 7 bases lay in between. CDR1 is PRHDT and CDR2 is FYEKMQ in the germline V gene (reference sequence). The CDR3 length is 13 residues. CDR3 sequence (DNA): TGTGCCAGCAGCCTCCAGACCTACAATGAGCAGTTCTTC. Encoded protein: CASSLQTYNEQFF.

The chain joins TRBV6-5 to TRBJ1-2, with D possibly TRBD1 on 6 matching bases. Germline V gene lookup returns CDR1 MNHEY and CDR2 SVGAGI. The CDR3 extends over 13 amino acids. V lost 8 bases and J lost 8, with 18 bases in between. The CDR3 region has the DNA TGTGCCAGCCTAGGGGGATTTCCCCTAGGCTACACCTTC. Translation: CASLGGFPLGYTF.

The rearrangement joins TRBV5-6 to TRBJ2-1; no reliable D call. Trimming removed 4 bases at V and 10 bases at J, with 12 bases between. This CDR3 contains 12 residues. CDR1 and CDR2 (germline): SGHDT, YYEEEE. CDR3 in DNA: TGTGCCAGCAGCCCGTGGGGTGGGGAGCAGTTCTTC. Its translation is CASSPWGGEQFF. Based on the CDR3 plus reference TRBV5-6 and TRBJ2-1, the full variable domain is DAGVTQSPTHLIKTRGQQVTLRCSPKSGHDTVSWYQQALGQGPQFIFQYYEEEERQRGNFPDRFSGHQFPNYSSELNVNALLLGDSALYLCASSPWGGEQFFGPGTRLTVL.

This chain joins TRBV5-4 and TRBJ2-2, with D possibly TRBD2 on 6 matching bases. This CDR3 has 15 amino acids. The ends were cut back, 2 bases at V and 7 bases at J, with 15 bases in the middle. Per the germline V gene, CDR1 is SGHNT and CDR2 is YYREEE (reference sequence). CDR3 nucleotides: TGTGCCAGCAGCTTATCGGACTACATGGGCGGGGAGCTGTTTTTT. Its translation: CASSLSDYMGGELFF.

By its share, this clone is medium-sized (0.01 to 0.1%). This chain links TRBV19 with TRBJ1-6; D might be TRBD1 (5 bases). There are 14 residues in the CDR3. The germline V gene has CDR1 LNHDA and CDR2 SQIVND (reference sequence). V lost 3 bases, J lost 9 bases, and 12 bases lay in between. This CDR3 is CASSIGGESSPLHF. In DNA form, the CDR3 reads TGTGCCAGTAGTATTGGGGGGGAAAGTTCACCCCTCCACTTT.

The chain couples TRBV11-3 to TRBJ2-1, with D tentatively TRBD1 (5 bases). V gave up 1 base and J gave up 9 bases, with 16 bases separating them. This CDR3 is 15 amino acids long. Germline V gene lookup returns CDR1 SGHNT and CDR2 YENEEA. The CDR3 coding sequence is TGTGCCAGCAGCTTAGGGTATCCAGGGAACGGTGAGCAGTTCTTC. It specifies CASSLGYPGNGEQFF.

V is TRBV7-3 and J is TRBJ2-2; D might be TRBD1 (6 bases). The CDR3 consists of 14 residues. V was clipped by 5 bases and J by 1 base, with 8 bases between them. In germline, CDR1 is SGHTA, CDR2 FQGTGA. CDR3 in amino acids: CASSQGQNTGELFF. In DNA, the CDR3 is TGTGCCAGCAGCCAGGGACAGAACACCGGGGAGCTGTTTTTT.

CDR3 in amino acids: CASSEGTSGDHNYEQYF. CDR3 nucleotides: TGTGCCAGCAGTGAAGGGACTAGCGGAGACCACAACTACGAGCAGTACTTC. The V and J genes are TRBV2 and TRBJ2-7; 10 bases agree with TRBD2. The ends lost 1 base at V and 3 bases at J; junction bases unmatched: 9. The germline V gene has CDR1 SNHLY and CDR2 FYNNEI. This CDR3 is built from 17 residues.

The chain employs TRBV4-1 and TRBJ1-1; a weak D match, TRBD1 (5 bases). With 0 bases removed from V and 10 bases from J, the gap between germline ends came to 15 bases. CDR1 and CDR2 (germline): MGHRA, YSYEKL. This CDR3 is built from 14 residues. The CDR3 sequence is CASSQEGGEGLAFF. The CDR3 DNA sequence: TGCGCCAGCAGCCAAGAGGGCGGTGAGGGGTTAGCTTTCTTT.

The chain uses TRBV6-5 and TRBJ2-2; D is unresolved. Germline values: CDR1 MNHEY, CDR2 SVGAGI. The CDR3 has 13 amino acids. Trimming stripped 0 bases from V and 5 bases from J, with 4 bases between. The CDR3 coding sequence is TGTGCCAGCAGTTACTCAGGGACCGGGGAGCTGTTTTTT. Protein: CASSYSGTGELFF.

This chain uses TRBV2 with TRBJ1-1; D possibly corresponds to TRBD1 (5 bases). The CDR3 extends over 16 amino acids. CDR1 and CDR2 from the germline V gene are SNHLY and FYNNEI. V shed 0 bases and J shed 1 base, with 12 bases lying between them. This CDR3 is CASSEAEPGKNTEAFF. The CDR3 nucleotides read TGTGCCAGCAGTGAAGCTGAGCCAGGGAAGAACACTGAAGCTTTCTTT.

Only a few counts were recorded for this clone. The same CDR3 can be traced to other DNA sequences in this sample. The J gene is TRBJ2-1, the V gene TRBV27, with 10 bases fitting TRBD1. Looked up from germline, CDR1 is MNHEY and CDR2 is SMNVEV (reference sequence). This CDR3 contains 15 residues. The V gene end was trimmed by 3 bases and the J gene end by 5 bases; junction bases not matched to a gene: 4. CDR3 DNA: TGTGCCAGCAGTTTGGCCGGGACAGGGGACAATGAGCAGTTCTTC. It translates to CASSLAGTGDNEQFF.

This chain joins TRBV11-2 and TRBJ2-3; 12 bases map to TRBD2. The length of the CDR3 is 16 residues. The germline gives CDR1 SGHAT, CDR2 FQNNGV. J gave up 2 bases and V 3 bases, and 3 bases lay outside the gene matches. DNA of the CDR3: TGTGCCAGCAGCTTTGGACTAGCGGGGCCCACAGATACGCAGTATTTT. It encodes CASSFGLAGPTDTQYF.